This TCR beta chain was recovered during a study of cytomegalovirus exposure and HLA in healthy donors (dated by TCRdb to the late 2010s). Concerning the study at large: According to an earlier analysis of 587 of the donors, roughly 180 million T cells yielded some 120 million unique TCR beta sequences and about 300 Gb of sequence data. Genome-wide SNP genotypes for about 65% of the 666 donors were used in a later genetic analysis, which treated that subset as a discovery cohort. An earlier analysis of 587 of the donors used high-throughput TCR beta sequencing to judge whether each TCR beta V gene segment behaved as functional or pseudogenic. All discovery cohort repertoires had been generated using a single sequencing platform. Class I and class II HLA loci were covered by the typing at four-digit resolution. The study combined high-throughput TCR immunosequencing, statistical association of individual TCRs with disease status, and machine learning to predict cytomegalovirus infection status. Alongside the repertoire data, information on donor age, sex, ethnicity and CMV serostatus was compiled. Roughly 300 gigabases of sequencing data and around 85 million unique TCR sequences made up an early release that covered over 550 HLA-typed donors. Typing coverage varied by locus: roughly 629-630 donors for A, B, C, DRB1 and DQB1; roughly 560 for DQA1; 606 for DPA1; roughly 470 for DPB1. On average, around 240,000 unique TCR beta nucleotide sequences were sequenced per donor among a few hundred genotyped donors of the cohort, with about 19% of those sequences being non-productive. The study profiled the T cell repertoires of under 850 subjects by immunosequencing and related them to cytomegalovirus serostatus. The study aimed to test whether signatures of past pathogen exposure could be identified by cataloging public T cell receptors. A separate validation cohort of roughly 130 different subjects was used in addition to the roughly 670-subject first cohort. Rather than using new phenotypic data, the later analysis identified candidate immune exposures from TCR beta sequences and from how often those sequences occurred across donors. Roughly 5 DR-DQ haplotypes were handled as single units for association and clustering, since linkage in the cohort was strong. In a later analysis, previously published TCR beta repertoires from about 640 donors were re-analyzed and high-resolution HLA genotyping was added so that TCR occurrence patterns could be studied. Of the 300 to 500 genotyped donors, 81% were placed in the genetic ancestry cluster associated with self-reported Caucasian donors.

Receptor amplification or capture employed the immunoSEQ multiplex PCR assay. For the multiplex PCR, a mixture combining 60 forward primers for TCR Vbeta segments and 13 reverse primers for TCR Jbeta segments was used. The CDR3 region of rearranged TCR beta genes was amplified from genomic DNA with a multiplex PCR assay. The Illumina HiSeq System was used to sequence the amplified TCR beta libraries as 87-base-pair reads. Under the source paper's analysis protocol: A later analysis counted about 80 million unique TCR beta chains across the 690 or so repertoires, and some 11 million of these chains were shared by at least two donors. A nearest-neighbor algorithm error-corrected the raw reads and collapsed the reads into unique sequences, merging closely related sequences to remove PCR and sequencing errors. Alignment of CDR3 sequences to IMGT reference sequences was used to assign V, D and J gene segments. For a sequence to be retained, at least a six-nucleotide match to both a V gene segment and a J gene segment was required. Rearrangements were classified as productive when the CDR3 lacked stop codons and remained in frame with V and J, and all other rearrangements were classified as non-productive. CDR3 was defined according to IMGT convention as the region running from the second conserved V-encoded cysteine to the conserved J-encoded phenylalanine. The earlier analysis of 587 of the donors excluded sequences that lacked an unambiguous match to a single V gene segment. An earlier analysis of about 590 of the donors classified V segments as functional when productive rearrangements were above 56.7% and as segregating when the standard deviation between donors was above 5%. A statistical classification framework was developed to diagnose cytomegalovirus status using the catalog of TCR beta chain sequences. V and J gene assignment, in a later analysis, came from comparing TCR nucleotide sequences with IMGT/GENE-DB human TR gene sequences. A later analysis assigned CDR3 sequences and most-parsimonious VDJ recombination scenarios with the TCRdist pipeline. In a later analysis, every TCR beta chain was defined by the combination of its CDR3 amino acid sequence and its V-gene family, and reads without a unique V-gene family were dropped. To address suspected cross-contamination and a sequencing artifact, a later analysis removed a few hundred highly shared, low-generation-probability nucleotide sequences. In a later analysis, a clonal expansion index was calculated for each public chain from normalized within-repertoire ranks of inferred template counts. In a later analysis, generation probabilities were computed with a VDJ recombination model fitted to out-of-frame rearrangements, and the resulting probabilities were checked against IGoR. In a later analysis, TCR-TCR, TCR-HLA and TCR-CMV co-occurrence was scored with hypergeometric tests, and a repertoire-size bias correction was applied to TCR pairs. A later analysis estimated false discovery rates by permuting HLA or CMV assignments 20 times. In a later analysis, co-occurring TCRs were grouped with DBSCAN, and TCRdist sequence similarity was added when clustering was performed within HLA-allele-positive subsets. Repertoires with fewer than 30,000 or more than 120,000 public chains were left out of co-occurrence clustering, as were five repertoires with anomalous nucleotide sharing. TCRdb provides this immuneACCESS table in a form limited to in-frame rearrangements. Some clones are lacking; in checked studies, under half of them reflect an unresolved V gene, and why the rest are absent is not known. V, J and clone size derive from that table, while D and trimming were established from the DNA sequence. Within this sample are about 180,000 clones, with around three quarters of them counted one time only. Around 5.7% of the sample rests with the top ten.

Reading from cysteine to phenylalanine, the CDR3 counts 14 amino acids. The CDR3 DNA has 42 bases and is translated from base 1. CDR1 is given as SGHTA and CDR2 as FQGNSA, both from the germline V gene. Between the V and J ends, shortened by 0 bases and 3 bases respectively, the junction contains 6 bases. Comments on this clone: The target of this receptor is not known. Base qualities are not provided; no much larger clone lies one nucleotide away.

In total, around 600 healthy bone marrow donors made up the cohort. All cohort members were sampled while nominally healthy, although unrecorded immune exposures were likely present. The donor tested CMV seronegative, placing the donor among the 350 or so seronegative members of the cohort. Each donor provided a peripheral blood sample, and peripheral blood mononuclear cells were used for TCR beta sequencing. Genomic DNA was extracted from the blood cell samples with the Qiagen DNeasy Blood Extraction Kit. What the authors observed across the whole study: CMV serostatus was the only immune exposure information available for the cohort. Most TCR sequences were seen in very few donors, while some public TCRs were found in many individuals. The earlier analysis of a few hundred of the donors excluded some 16 rarely observed V segments, including chromosome 9 orphons, because counts were too low. A later analysis found that HLA-associated TCR beta chains were more clonally expanded and had lower generation probabilities than equally common non-associated chains. Strong co-occurrence of HLA alleles, especially DR and DQ, made assigning TCR associations to individual alleles difficult. The presence/absence analyses assumed that sequencing depth was roughly uniform across donors, and that assumption may not be true. According to a later analysis, TCR association rates differed among HLA loci, with DRB1 alleles showing the most associated TCRs and HLA-C alleles showing the fewest. In both the original and validation cohorts, the classifier was reported to diagnose cytomegalovirus status with high specificity and sensitivity. A later analysis associated 15,000 to 20,000 TCR beta sequences with specific HLA alleles at a false discovery rate of 0.05. According to a later genetic analysis, donors in an Asian-associated ancestry cluster had fewer N-insertions in productive TCRs than the approximately 690-donor mean. This cohort had only TCR beta chains sequenced, and the lack of alpha or paired-chain data limited which features could be detected. In a later analysis, several top co-occurrence clusters were reported to appear linked to parvovirus B19, influenza, CMV and Epstein-Barr virus. Correlated functional status among segregating V segments might reflect linkage disequilibrium, but an unknown experimental factor could not be ruled out. Because HLA typing was missing for some donors at each locus, association tests included only the typed subset. The study listed 150 to 200 TCR beta chains as associated with cytomegalovirus. An association between a missense DCLRE1C variant and V-gene and J-gene trimming of TCR beta chains was found in a later genetic analysis and replicated in an independent cohort. According to the authors, the approach could potentially be generalized to other disease states and immunological phenotypes. In a later analysis, most CMV-associated TCR beta chains were found to appear HLA-restricted, with HLA associations seemingly driven largely by CMV exposure. Three of the identified cytomegalovirus-associated TCR beta chains were confirmed in vitro to be specific for cytomegalovirus antigens. A further reported finding was that TCR beta sequences accurately predicted the HLA-A and HLA-B alleles for most subjects in the first cohort. Some IMGT-functional V segments, including TRBV6-2 and TRBV6-3, could not be told apart with the 87-base-pair reads, so those segments were excluded. A cluster of highly shared sequence variants was judged likely to be a technical artifact of the sequencing pipeline. In an earlier analysis of fewer than 750 of the donors, most TCR beta V segments were observed in productive rearrangements about 87% or about 30% of the time, broadly matching IMGT annotations.

The chain couples TRBV7-2 to TRBJ2-1; TRBD2 might be the D gene, on 6 matching bases. The sequence came from a man aged 40-49 years in good health and CMV-seronegative. Sequenced input: PBMCs. The DNA sequence reads TGTGCCAGCAGCTTAGCTAGCGGCTACAATGAGCAGTTCTTC. This is translated as CASSLASGYNEQFF.